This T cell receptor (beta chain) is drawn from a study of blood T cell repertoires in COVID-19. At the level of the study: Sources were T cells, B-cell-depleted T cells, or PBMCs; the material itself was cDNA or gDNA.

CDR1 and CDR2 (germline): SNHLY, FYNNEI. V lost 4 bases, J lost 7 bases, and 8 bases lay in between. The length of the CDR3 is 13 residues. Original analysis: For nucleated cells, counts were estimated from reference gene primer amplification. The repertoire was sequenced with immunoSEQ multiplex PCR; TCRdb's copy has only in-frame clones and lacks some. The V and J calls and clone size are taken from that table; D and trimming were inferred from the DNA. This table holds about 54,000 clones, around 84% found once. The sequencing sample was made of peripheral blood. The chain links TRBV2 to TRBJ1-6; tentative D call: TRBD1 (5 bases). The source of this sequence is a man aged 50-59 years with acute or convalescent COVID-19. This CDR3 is CASSAGGNSPLHF. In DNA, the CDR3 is TGTGCCAGCAGTGCCGGGGGGAATTCACCCCTCCACTTT.